This entry lists 29 T cell receptor beta chains sequenced from one sample in a study of beta chain features in type 1 diabetes. The whole isolated RNA underwent reverse transcription, so sequencing captured expressed TCRB transcripts. Clones were sequenced by immunoSEQ multiplex PCR, and TCRdb holds only the in-frame ones, with some missing. The sample has 300,000 to 350,000 clones, less than 10% seen once. Sequencing was performed on central memory CD4+ T cells from blood. The receptors derive from a woman aged 18-30 years in good health.

This clone has a handful of counts. The chain joins TRBV21-1 to TRBJ2-7; the D call in the table, TRBD1, was not verified against the DNA. TRBV21-1 is tagged as a pseudogene. The CDR3 is 16 residues long. The CDR3: CASSKPNRGTTYEQYF. The DNA for the CDR3 is TGTGCCAGCAGCAAACCCAACAGGGGGACTACCTACGAGCAGTACTTC.

The CDR3 here is CASSVSPGIYEQYF. In DNA form, the CDR3 reads TGTGCCAGCAGCGTTTCTCCGGGTATCTACGAGCAGTACTTC. This chain links TRBV9 with TRBJ2-7, with D unclear. V lost 2 bases, J lost 3 bases, and 12 bases lay in between. CDR3 length: 14 residues. Germline CDR1 and CDR2: SGDLS and YYNGEE.

This clone was counted a few times. The genes are TRBV19 and TRBJ2-1; 10 bases line up with TRBD1. Germline assignment: CDR1 LNHDA and CDR2 SQIVND (reference sequence). The J segment lost 10 bases and the V segment lost 5 bases, leaving 11 bases of the junction unmatched. The CDR3 is 15 residues long. The CDR3 loop reads CASSYGGTGAREQFF. CDR3 nucleotide sequence: TGTGCCAGTAGTTATGGGGGGACAGGGGCGCGGGAGCAGTTCTTC.

V usage is TRBV4-2 and J usage is TRBJ2-2; 16 nucleotides line up with TRBD2. V lost 0 bases and J lost 3; bases outside the gene matches: 4. CDR3 length equals 19 residues. Germline-derived CDR1 and CDR2 are LGHNA and YNFKEQ. The CDR3 bases are TGTGCCAGCAGCCAAGAGGGACTAGCGGGAGGGCCACACACCGGGGAGCTGTTTTTT. This sequence encodes CASSQEGLAGGPHTGELFF.

The CDR3 protein is CASSDSGGERYF. The DNA of the CDR3 is TGTGCCAGCAGCGATTCAGGGGGCGAGCGGTACTTC. The genes are TRBV9 and TRBJ2-5; 8 nucleotides align to TRBD1. V lost 3 bases to trimming and J lost 13 bases; unmatched junction nucleotides: 8. Germline V gene data show CDR1 as SGDLS and CDR2 as YYNGEE. The CDR3 extends over 12 amino acids.

This clone came up many times. The rearrangement joins TRBV4-2 to TRBJ2-2; D may match TRBD1 or TRBD2 (5 bases each). CDR1 LGHNA and CDR2 YNFKEQ come from the germline V gene. V lost 3 bases to trimming and J lost 5 bases, with 25 bases between them. This CDR3 spans 19 amino acids. In nucleotides, the CDR3 is TGTGCCAGCAGCCAGTCCGGGTCTCGCGTTGGGGGTCGGACCGGGGAGCTGTTTTTT. It encodes CASSQSGSRVGGRTGELFF.

This clone turned up a few times. Germline is not matched at one junction end, which may reflect a read error. For the CDR3, the DNA is TGTGCCACCAGCACGTGGGGGCAGGGCCTACAATTT. This gives the protein CATSTWGQGLQF. The gene calls are TRBV15 and TRBJ1-4, with a tentative D call TRBD1 (6 bases). CDR3 length: 12 amino acids. Germline V gene data show CDR1 as LNHNV and CDR2 as YYDKDF (reference sequence).

V gene TRBV28 combines with J gene TRBJ1-4; 8 nucleotides match TRBD1. Germline assignment: CDR1 MDHEN and CDR2 SYDVKM. The CDR3 contains 15 residues. V shed 4 bases, J shed 6 bases, and the junction held 7 bases outside the gene matches. CDR3 sequence reads: CASSSAGTGHEKLFF. CDR3 DNA: TGTGCCAGCAGTTCCGCCGGGACAGGTCATGAAAAACTGTTTTTT.

Details on this clone: One junction end does not reproduce the germline sequence, and a read error may be involved. The rearrangement links TRBV9 to TRBJ2-6, with a weak D call TRBD1 (5 bases). This CDR3 contains 17 residues. The germline V gene encodes CDR1 SGDLS and CDR2 YYNGEE. The CDR3 loop is CASSKPTLASGANVPTF. In DNA, the CDR3 is TGTGCCAGCAGCAAACCAACTTTGGCCTCTGGGGCCAACGTCCCGACTTTC.

This clone was detected many times. The rearrangement uses TRBV27 and TRBJ2-7, with D unresolved. The germline V gene has CDR1 MNHEY and CDR2 SMNVEV (reference sequence). This CDR3 is built from 14 residues. The V end lost 2 bases, the J end lost 3 bases, and 11 bases lay between the germline ends. In nucleotides, the CDR3 is TGTGCCAGCAGTTTAGGGTCGAATTACTACGAGCAGTACTTC. Its protein is CASSLGSNYYEQYF.

This chain links TRBV10-3 with TRBJ1-1; 12 bases line up with TRBD1. Per germline, CDR1 ENHRY and CDR2 SYGVKD. The CDR3 covers 15 residues. With V trimmed by 4 bases and J by 5 bases, 5 bases remained unmatched. The CDR3 spells CAISGGQGAGTEAFF. The CDR3 DNA sequence: TGTGCCATCAGTGGGGGACAGGGGGCAGGGACTGAAGCTTTCTTT.

V is TRBV5-5 and J is TRBJ1-1; no definite D call. Germline values: CDR1 SGHKS, CDR2 YYEKEE (reference sequence). The CDR3 runs 14 residues. V was cut by 3 bases and J by 0 bases, with 9 bases left in between. The DNA for the CDR3 is TGTGCCAGCAGCTCCGTGGCGGTGAACACTGAAGCTTTCTTT. It codes for CASSSVAVNTEAFF.

The chain links TRBV10-1 to TRBJ1-1, with 8 bases identical to TRBD1. The CDR3 loop spans 13 amino acids. V dropped 5 bases and J dropped 3; count of bases not matched to a gene: 2. CDR1 is WNHNN, CDR2 SYGVQD, per germline (reference sequence). The CDR3 sequence: CASSQGADTEAFF. CDR3 coding DNA: TGCGCCAGCAGTCAGGGGGCGGACACTGAAGCTTTCTTT.

The chain recombines TRBV6-6 with TRBJ2-1, with TRBD1 as a possible D gene (5 bases). Looked up from germline, CDR1 is MNHNY and CDR2 is SVGAGI (reference sequence). This CDR3 is 14 amino acids long. V lost 2 bases and J lost 3, with 8 bases in between. For the CDR3, the DNA is TGTGCCAGCAGTTACGTGGACATCTACAATGAGCAGTTCTTC. It encodes CASSYVDIYNEQFF.

The chain uses TRBV9 and TRBJ2-5, with D maybe TRBD1 (6 bases). The CDR3 is 14 residues long. V was cut by 3 bases and J by 7 bases, with 16 bases left in between. Germline V gives CDR1 SGDLS, CDR2 YYNGEE. CDR3 bases: TGTGCCAGCAGCGAGGCAGGGGCTGACGGGACCCAGTACTTC. Translation: CASSEAGADGTQYF.

In its sample, this clone was seen many times. The chain recombines TRBV5-4 with TRBJ2-1; possible D gene TRBD1, 5 bases. The V end lost 2 bases, the J end lost 5 bases, and 14 bases lay between the germline ends. The CDR3 has 15 amino acids. Germline assignment: CDR1 SGHNT and CDR2 YYREEE (reference sequence). CDR3 sequence (DNA): TGTGCCAGCAGCTTTCGACAGCCTGGACACAATGAGCAGTTCTTC. It specifies CASSFRQPGHNEQFF. The full variable domain, completed using reference TRBV5-4 and TRBJ2-1, is ETGVTQSPTHLIKTRGQQVTLRCSSQSGHNTVSWYQQALGQGPQFIFQYYREEENGRGNFPPRFSGLQFPNYSSELNVNALELDDSALYLCASSFRQPGHNEQFFGPGTRLTVL.

The chain couples TRBV28 to TRBJ2-1, with a weak D call TRBD2 (5 bases). CDR1 MDHEN and CDR2 SYDVKM come from the germline V gene. This CDR3 region has 11 residues. Trimming took 6 bases from V and 11 from J, leaving 11 bases between them. The CDR3 spells CASSLGRQQFF. The CDR3 region has the DNA TGTGCCAGCAGCTTAGGGAGACAGCAGTTCTTC.

This clone was found many times. The J gene is TRBJ2-1, the V gene TRBV27; 11 bases align to TRBD2. V dropped 5 bases and J dropped 4; count of bases not matched to a gene: 25. This CDR3 comprises 22 residues. The V gene's germline CDR1 is MNHEY and CDR2 SMNVEV (reference sequence). The CDR3: CASSPRISPGLAAPIQYNEQFF. In nucleotides, the CDR3 is TGTGCCAGCAGTCCGCGGATATCACCGGGACTAGCGGCCCCCATCCAGTACAATGAGCAGTTCTTC.

This chain connects TRBV7-3 to TRBJ2-1; 8 positions agree with TRBD2. Unmatched junction bases numbered 5, after V lost 5 bases and J lost 8 bases. The V gene's germline CDR1 is SGHTA and CDR2 FQGTGA. CDR3 length equals 13 residues. The CDR3 nucleotides read TGTGCCAGCAGCCCAGGGACTAGGCATGAGCAGTTCTTC. Its translation: CASSPGTRHEQFF.

This clone was seen only a few times. The V and J genes are TRBV28 and TRBJ2-2, with D possibly being TRBD1 (6 bases). Germline loops: CDR1 MDHEN, CDR2 SYDVKM. V was cut by 6 bases and J by 6 bases, with 20 bases left in between. The CDR3 loop spans 16 amino acids. As DNA, the CDR3 is TGTGCCAGCAGCCTAAACAGGGTCTGGGCGGCCGGGGAGCTGTTTTTT. Encoded protein: CASSLNRVWAAGELFF. The full variable domain, with the rest looked up from reference TRBV28 and TRBJ2-2, is DVKVTQSSRYLVKRTGEKVFLECVQDMDHENMFWYRQDPGLGLRLIYFSYDVKMKEKGDIPEGYSVSREKKERFSLILESASTNQTSMYLCASSLNRVWAAGELFFGEGSRLTVL.

In this sample, this clone turned up a few times. V gene TRBV5-6 combines with J gene TRBJ2-7; 9 nucleotides match TRBD1. Trimming at V came to 5 bases and at J to 5 bases, leaving 8 bases not matched to a gene. There are 14 residues in the CDR3. Germline CDR1 is SGHDT and CDR2 is YYEEEE. The CDR3 coding sequence is TGTGCCAGCAGGCTGGGACAGGGATTCAACGAGCAGTACTTC. Its translation is CASRLGQGFNEQYF.

This clone was counted only a few times. The V gene is TRBV4-2, the J gene TRBJ2-1; D unresolved. Germline CDR1 is LGHNA and CDR2 is YNFKEQ. Trimming took 0 bases from V and 1 from J, leaving 7 bases between them. This CDR3 spans 15 amino acids. CDR3 protein: CASSQESQSYNEQFF. Here the CDR3 DNA reads TGTGCCAGCAGCCAAGAATCTCAATCCTACAATGAGCAGTTCTTC.

The chain is built from TRBV4-3 and TRBJ2-7; 7 nucleotides match TRBD2. Germline assignment: CDR1 LGHNA and CDR2 YSLEER. The ends lost 0 bases at V and 3 bases at J; junction bases unmatched: 5. The CDR3 extends over 15 amino acids. This CDR3 is CASSQESSGRYEQYF. Here the CDR3 DNA reads TGCGCCAGCAGCCAAGAGTCTAGCGGACGCTACGAGCAGTACTTC.

This clone showed up just a few times. V usage is TRBV7-2 and J usage is TRBJ2-3; no clear D. The germline CDR1 and CDR2 sequences are SGHTA and FQGNSA. The V end was cut by 4 bases, the J end by 1 base, with 6 bases between. The CDR3 is 13 residues long. CDR3 residues: CASSSGGTDTQYF. The CDR3 DNA sequence: TGTGCCAGCAGCTCAGGCGGCACAGATACGCAGTATTTT.

The chain joins TRBV6-1 to TRBJ1-2; D is uncertain. Germline V CDR1 and CDR2: MNHNS, SASEGT. The germline V and J ends were trimmed by 7 bases and 1 base, with 13 bases remaining between them. This CDR3 is built from 14 residues. The CDR3 sequence is CASTFMSLNYGYTF. The CDR3 DNA is TGTGCCAGCACATTTATGTCCCTTAACTATGGCTACACCTTC.

The CDR3: CAIRREYDTGELFF. As DNA, the CDR3 is TGTGCCATCAGGCGGGAGTACGACACCGGGGAGCTGTTTTTT. The chain has TRBV10-3 and TRBJ2-2, with TRBD2 matching over 7 bases. This CDR3 is built from 14 residues. Losses at the gene ends were 6 bases for V and 3 bases for J; bases not matched to a gene: 4. The germline CDR1 and CDR2 sequences are ENHRY and SYGVKD.

CDR3 sequence (DNA): TGCAGTGCTAGTAAACAAGAGACCCAGTACTTC. This codes for CSASKQETQYF. The chain combines TRBV20-1 with TRBJ2-5, with D hard to call. Trimming removed 3 bases from V and 2 bases from J, with 4 bases in between. Germline CDR1 is DFQATT and CDR2 is SNEGSKA (reference sequence). The CDR3 is made up of 11 amino acids.

The chain couples TRBV28 to TRBJ2-5; either TRBD1 or TRBD2 may supply D (6 bases each). The germline V gene encodes CDR1 MDHEN and CDR2 SYDVKM. The CDR3 has 14 residues. Trimming removed 2 bases from V and 5 bases from J, with 12 bases in between. CDR3 sequence: CASSLHQGRETQYF. The DNA for the CDR3 is TGTGCCAGCAGTTTACATCAGGGGAGGGAGACCCAGTACTTC.

This clone was observed a handful of times. One end of the junction varies from germline; a read error may be responsible. The chain recombines TRBV7-7 with TRBJ2-5, with D possibly being TRBD1 (5 bases). CDR1 is SSHAT, CDR2 FNYEAQ, per germline (reference sequence). The CDR3 spans 13 residues. As DNA, the CDR3 is TGTGCTAGCAGCACGGACATCCAAGAGACCCAGTACTTC. It specifies CASSTDIQETQYF.